This T cell receptor (beta chain) emerged from a study of blood T cell repertoires in COVID-19. V trimming: 4 bases; J trimming: 2 bases; junction bases outside the gene matches: 12. Germline V gives CDR1 SGHRS, CDR2 YFSETQ. This CDR3 has 18 residues. Assay: immunoSEQ multiplex PCR; the TCRdb copy retains only in-frame clones and omits some. Here the sample spans approximately 90,000 clones, 80% being singletons. The V call is TRBV5-1, the J call TRBJ2-2; TRBD1 agrees at 9 bases. The source is a woman older than 75 with acute or convalescent COVID-19. The sample taken for sequencing was peripheral blood. CDR3: CASSLRLGQGTNTGELFF. For the CDR3, the DNA is TGCGCCAGCAGCCTCCGACTGGGACAGGGAACAAACACCGGGGAGCTGTTTTTT.